Listed below are T cell receptor beta chains from one sample, sequenced in a study of blood T cell repertoires in COVID-19. Here immunoSEQ multiplex PCR was the method, and the copy in TCRdb shows in-frame clones only, minus some. The table has about 140,000 clones, almost 85% seen once; the top ten hold about 2.9%. Source material: peripheral blood. These receptors came from a man in his fifties or sixties with acute or convalescent COVID-19. Both conserved end residues are part of each CDR3. A D gene is named only where the DNA matches it firmly. Not every row has a clone size; where given, it reads once, few, many or a size class.

V gene	D gene	J gene	clone size	CDR3 DNA	CDR3 protein
TRBV12-3/TRBV12-4	TRBD1	TRBJ1-6	NA	TGTGCCAGTAGCGGGACAGGGAATTCACCCCTCCACTTT	CASSGTGNSPLHF
TRBV27	TRBD2	TRBJ2-3	NA	TGTGCCAGCAGTTTGAGTCTCCCTAGCGGGGGGCAGGATACGCAGTATTTT	CASSLSLPSGGQDTQYF
TRBV28	TRBD1	TRBJ1-3	NA	TGTGCCAGCAGGGAGACAGGGCTTAGAAACACCATATATTTT	CASRETGLRNTIYF
TRBV24-1	NA	TRBJ2-6	NA	TGTGCCACCAGTGATTTGTGGAGCGACAGTACTTATTCTGGGGCCAACGTCCTGACTTTC	CATSDLWSDSTYSGANVLTF
TRBV10-3	NA	TRBJ2-5	NA	TGTGCCATCAGTGAGTCGAGGGCAGGCCAGTACTTC	CAISESRAGQYF
TRBV6-1	NA	TRBJ1-6	NA	TGTGCCAGCAGTGAAGCCGACCACTACTCACCCCTCCACTTT	CASSEADHYSPLHF
TRBV6-5	NA	TRBJ1-2	NA	TGTGCCAGCAGTTTCAGGACCACAGGGAACTATGGCTACACCTTC	CASSFRTTGNYGYTF
TRBV4-1	TRBD1	TRBJ2-7	NA	TGCGCCAGCAGCCAAGTCACAGGGGGCGACTACGAGCAGTACTTC	CASSQVTGGDYEQYF
TRBV12-3/TRBV12-4	NA	TRBJ1-3	NA	TGTGCCAGCAAAGGGACATCTCGAAACACCATATATTTT	CASKGTSRNTIYF
TRBV28	TRBD1	TRBJ1-2	NA	TGTGCCAGCAGTTCCCTGGGACAGGGCGGCTATGGCTACACCTTC	CASSSLGQGGYGYTF
TRBV6-4	NA	TRBJ1-5	NA	TGTGCCAGCAGTAGGGAGGGGCAGCCTAATCAGCCCCAGCATTTT	CASSREGQPNQPQHF
TRBV18	TRBD1	TRBJ2-1	NA	TGTGCCAGCTCACCACCGGGACAGCTCTACAATGAGCAGTTCTTC	CASSPPGQLYNEQFF
TRBV2	TRBD1	TRBJ1-1	NA	TGTGCCAGCAGGGCAGAATTCAGGGGGCCGACTGAAGCTTTCTTT	CASRAEFRGPTEAFF
TRBV3-1/TRBV3-2	TRBD1	TRBJ1-2	NA	TGTGCCAGCAGCCAGTGGGACAGGGACGGCTACACCTTC	CASSQWDRDGYTF
TRBV29-1	NA	TRBJ1-2	NA	TGCAGCGTTGAACGTCAGGTCCACTATGGCTACACCTTC	CSVERQVHYGYTF
TRBV10-1	NA	TRBJ1-1	once	TGCGCCAGCTCCCCCAGGGCAGAGAACACTGAAGCTTTCTTT	CASSPRAENTEAFF
TRBV19	TRBD1	TRBJ2-7	NA	TGTGCCAGTGGCCCACCCCTGGGGACAGGGTTTTACGAGCAGTACTTC	CASGPPLGTGFYEQYF
TRBV24-1	TRBD2	TRBJ2-1	NA	TGTGCCACCAGTGGGGGTTTTAGAGGGCCGCGACTAGCGGGAAGAGTCTCCTACAATGAGCAGTTCTTC	CATSGGFRGPRLAGRVSYNEQFF
TRBV9	NA	TRBJ2-5	NA	TGTGCCAGCAGCCGGGACTCATCTCGGGAGACCCAGTACTTC	CASSRDSSRETQYF
TRBV9	NA	TRBJ2-5	NA	TGTGCCAGCAGCGAGGGCGGGATTGAGACCCAGTACTTC	CASSEGGIETQYF
TRBV6-5	TRBD1	TRBJ1-5	NA	TGTGCCAGCAGTCCGACAGGGCTTCAGCCCCAGCATTTT	CASSPTGLQPQHF
TRBV5-1	NA	TRBJ2-1	NA	TGCGCCAGCAGCCCCCCTGAGCAGGGAAGGACTGAGCAGTTCTTC	CASSPPEQGRTEQFF
TRBV3-1/TRBV3-2	TRBD1	TRBJ1-2	NA	TGTGCCAGCAGCCCCCGGGACAGTAACTATGGCTACACCTTC	CASSPRDSNYGYTF
TRBV7-2	TRBD1	TRBJ2-4	NA	TGTGCCAGCAGCCCCCGGACAGGGTCAAAAAACATTCAGTACTTC	CASSPRTGSKNIQYF
TRBV9	NA	TRBJ2-1	NA	TGTGCCAGCAGCGTTGAGCCGGGAGTATTGGGAAATGAGCAGTTCTTC	CASSVEPGVLGNEQFF
TRBV7-8	TRBD2	TRBJ2-5	NA	TGTGCCAGCACCCTAGGGGCGGGGGGGCTGGGCCCTGGAGAGACCCAGTACTTC	CASTLGAGGLGPGETQYF
TRBV9	NA	TRBJ1-1	few	TGTGCCAGCAGCGTAATAGCTGTGAACACTGAAGCTTTCTTT	CASSVIAVNTEAFF
TRBV10-3	TRBD2	TRBJ2-1	NA	TGTGCCATCCGACTAGCGGGAGTAAACAATGAGCAGTTCTTC	CAIRLAGVNNEQFF
TRBV12-2	NA	TRBJ2-2	once	TGTGCAAGTCGTAGCGGACAGGGCGGCACCGGGGAGCTGTTTTTT	CASRSGQGGTGELFF
TRBV6-5	NA	TRBJ1-1	NA	TGTGCCAGCAGTAAACAGGTAGGGTGGAACACTGAAGCTTTCTTT	CASSKQVGWNTEAFF
TRBV6-1	TRBD1	TRBJ2-7	NA	TGTGCCAGCAGTTCGACAGGGAGTCGAATCGAACAGTACTTC	CASSSTGSRIEQYF
TRBV28	TRBD1	TRBJ2-7	NA	TGTGCCAGCAGTCCTCACAGGGGGCAGTACTTC	CASSPHRGQYF
TRBV7-2	TRBD2	TRBJ2-7	NA	TGTGCCAGCAGCTTAGAGAGTCTAGCGGGAGACGAGCAGTACTTC	CASSLESLAGDEQYF